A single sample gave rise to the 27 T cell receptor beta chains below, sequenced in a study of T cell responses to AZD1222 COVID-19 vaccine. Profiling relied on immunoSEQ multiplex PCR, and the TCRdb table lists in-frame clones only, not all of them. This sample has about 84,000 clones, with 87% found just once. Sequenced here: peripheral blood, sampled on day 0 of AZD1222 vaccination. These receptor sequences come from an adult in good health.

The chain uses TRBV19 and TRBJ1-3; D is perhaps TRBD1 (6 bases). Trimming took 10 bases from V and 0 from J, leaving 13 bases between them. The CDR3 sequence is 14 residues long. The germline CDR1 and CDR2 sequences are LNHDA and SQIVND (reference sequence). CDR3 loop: CATLSGASGNTIYF. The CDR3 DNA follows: TGTGCCACCCTCTCGGGGGCCTCTGGAAACACCATATATTTT.

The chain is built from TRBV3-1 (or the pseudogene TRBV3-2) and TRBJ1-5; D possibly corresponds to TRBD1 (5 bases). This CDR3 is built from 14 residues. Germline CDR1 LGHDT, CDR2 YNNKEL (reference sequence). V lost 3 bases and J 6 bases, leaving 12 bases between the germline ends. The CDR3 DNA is TGTGCCAGCAGCCACGGGGCGAAGGTTCAGCCCCAGCATTTT. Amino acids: CASSHGAKVQPQHF.

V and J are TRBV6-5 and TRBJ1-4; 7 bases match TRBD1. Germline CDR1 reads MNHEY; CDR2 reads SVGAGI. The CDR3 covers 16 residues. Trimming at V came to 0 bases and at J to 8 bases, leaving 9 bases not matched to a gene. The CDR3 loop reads CASSYSLEQGREKLFF. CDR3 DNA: TGTGCCAGCAGTTACTCCCTCGAACAGGGGAGGGAAAAACTGTTTTTT.

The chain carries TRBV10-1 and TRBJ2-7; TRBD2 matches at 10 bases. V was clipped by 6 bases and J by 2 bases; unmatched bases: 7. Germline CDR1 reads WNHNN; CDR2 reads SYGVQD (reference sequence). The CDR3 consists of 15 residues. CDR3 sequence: CASRLLLAGAYEQYF. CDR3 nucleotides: TGCGCCAGCAGACTCCTTCTAGCGGGAGCCTACGAGCAGTACTTC.

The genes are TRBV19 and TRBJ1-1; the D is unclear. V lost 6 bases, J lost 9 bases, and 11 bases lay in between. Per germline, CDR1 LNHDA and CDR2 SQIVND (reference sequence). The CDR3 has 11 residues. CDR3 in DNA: TGTGCCAGTAGGCAGACAACCCAAGCTTTCTTT. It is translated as CASRQTTQAFF.

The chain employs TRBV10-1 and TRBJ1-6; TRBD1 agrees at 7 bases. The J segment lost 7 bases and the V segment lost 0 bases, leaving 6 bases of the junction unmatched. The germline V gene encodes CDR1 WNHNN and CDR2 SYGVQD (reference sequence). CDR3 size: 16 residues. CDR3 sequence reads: CASSESATGRNSPLHF. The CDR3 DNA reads TGCGCCAGCAGTGAGTCGGCGACAGGGAGGAATTCACCCCTCCACTTT.

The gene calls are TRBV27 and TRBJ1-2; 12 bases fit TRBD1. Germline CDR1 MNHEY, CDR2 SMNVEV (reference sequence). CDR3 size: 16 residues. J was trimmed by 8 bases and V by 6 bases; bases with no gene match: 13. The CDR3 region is CASRIKPGQGAGGYTF. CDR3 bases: TGTGCCAGCAGGATCAAACCGGGACAGGGGGCGGGAGGCTACACCTTC.

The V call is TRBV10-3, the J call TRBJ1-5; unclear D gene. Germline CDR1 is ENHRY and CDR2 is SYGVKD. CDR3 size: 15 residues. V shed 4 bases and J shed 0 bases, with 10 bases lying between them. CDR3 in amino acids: CAISAGDYSNQPQHF. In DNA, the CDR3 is TGTGCCATCAGTGCAGGCGACTATAGCAATCAGCCCCAGCATTTT.

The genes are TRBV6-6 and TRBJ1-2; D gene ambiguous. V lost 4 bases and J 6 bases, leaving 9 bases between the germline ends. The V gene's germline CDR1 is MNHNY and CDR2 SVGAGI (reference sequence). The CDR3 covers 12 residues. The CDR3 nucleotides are TGTGCCAGCAGTTTAAAAGGGAATGGCTACACCTTC. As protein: CASSLKGNGYTF.

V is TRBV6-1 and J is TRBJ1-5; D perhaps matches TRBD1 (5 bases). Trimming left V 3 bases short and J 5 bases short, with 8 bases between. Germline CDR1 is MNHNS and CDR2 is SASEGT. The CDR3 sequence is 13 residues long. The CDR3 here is CASSDPGHQPQHF. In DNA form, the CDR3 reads TGTGCCAGCAGTGATCCGGGACATCAGCCCCAGCATTTT.

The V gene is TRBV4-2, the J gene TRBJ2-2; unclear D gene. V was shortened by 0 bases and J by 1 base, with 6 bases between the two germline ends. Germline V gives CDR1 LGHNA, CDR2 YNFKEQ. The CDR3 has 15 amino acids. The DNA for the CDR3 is TGTGCCAGCAGCCAAGAATCGCGGAACACCGGGGAGCTGTTTTTT. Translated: CASSQESRNTGELFF.

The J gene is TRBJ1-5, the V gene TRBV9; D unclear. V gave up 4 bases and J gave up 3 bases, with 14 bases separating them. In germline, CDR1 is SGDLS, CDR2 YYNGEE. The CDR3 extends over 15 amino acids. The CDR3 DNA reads TGTGCCAGCAGCCCAAGTTTTGGTTTCAATCAGCCCCAGCATTTT. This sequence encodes CASSPSFGFNQPQHF.

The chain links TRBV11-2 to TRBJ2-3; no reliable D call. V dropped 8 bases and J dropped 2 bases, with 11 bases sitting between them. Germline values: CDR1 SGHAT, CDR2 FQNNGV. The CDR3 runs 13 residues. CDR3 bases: TGTGCCAGCGTACAACCGCCCACAGATACGCAGTATTTT. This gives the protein CASVQPPTDTQYF.

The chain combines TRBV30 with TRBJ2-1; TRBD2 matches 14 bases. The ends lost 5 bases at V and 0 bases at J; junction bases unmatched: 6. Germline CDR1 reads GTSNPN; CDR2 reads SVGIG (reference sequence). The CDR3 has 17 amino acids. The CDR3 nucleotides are TGTGCCTGGGGACTAGCGGGAGGACCCTTCTCCTACAATGAGCAGTTCTTC. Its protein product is CAWGLAGGPFSYNEQFF.

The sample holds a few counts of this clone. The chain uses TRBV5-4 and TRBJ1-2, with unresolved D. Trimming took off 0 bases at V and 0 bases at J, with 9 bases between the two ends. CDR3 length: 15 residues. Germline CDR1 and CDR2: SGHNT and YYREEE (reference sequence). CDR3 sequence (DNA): TGTGCCAGCAGCTTGGCCGGACGGGCTAACTATGGCTACACCTTC. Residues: CASSLAGRANYGYTF.

The CDR3 DNA is TGTGCCCTAAAGTGGGTCTTTTACTATGGCTACACCTTC. This codes for CALKWVFYYGYTF. The V gene is TRBV30, the J gene TRBJ1-2; D is undetermined. This CDR3 region has 13 residues. V was cut by 8 bases and J by 3 bases, with 16 bases left in between. The V gene's germline CDR1 is GTSNPN and CDR2 SVGIG (reference sequence).

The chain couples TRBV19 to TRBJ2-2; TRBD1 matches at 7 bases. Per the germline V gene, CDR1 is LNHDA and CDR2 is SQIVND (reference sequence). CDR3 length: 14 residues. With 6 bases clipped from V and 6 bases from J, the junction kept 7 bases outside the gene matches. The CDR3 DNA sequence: TGTGCCAGTAGCAACGACAGGGTTCCCGGGGAGCTGTTTTTT. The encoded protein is CASSNDRVPGELFF. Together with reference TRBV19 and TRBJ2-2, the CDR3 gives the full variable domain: DGGITQSPKYLFRKEGQNVTLSCEQNLNHDAMYWYRQDPGQGLRLIYYSQIVNDFQKGDIAEGYSVSREKKESFPLTVTSAQKNPTAFYLCASSNDRVPGELFFGEGSRLTVL.

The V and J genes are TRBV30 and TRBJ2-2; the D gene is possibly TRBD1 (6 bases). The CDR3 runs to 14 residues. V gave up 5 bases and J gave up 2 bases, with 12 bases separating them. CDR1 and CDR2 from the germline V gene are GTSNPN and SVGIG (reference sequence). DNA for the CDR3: TGTGCCTGGGGACCGGGACACAACACCGGGGAGCTGTTTTTT. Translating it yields CAWGPGHNTGELFF.

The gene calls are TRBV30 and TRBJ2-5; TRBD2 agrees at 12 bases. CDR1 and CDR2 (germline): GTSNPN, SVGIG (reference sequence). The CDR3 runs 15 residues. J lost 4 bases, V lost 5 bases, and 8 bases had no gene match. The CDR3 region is CAWGVLAGGRETQYF. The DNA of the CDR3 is TGTGCCTGGGGGGTACTAGCGGGAGGTAGAGAGACCCAGTACTTC.

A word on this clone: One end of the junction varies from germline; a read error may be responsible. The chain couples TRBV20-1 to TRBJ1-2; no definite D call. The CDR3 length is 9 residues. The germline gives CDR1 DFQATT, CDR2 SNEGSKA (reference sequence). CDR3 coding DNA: TGCAGTGCTGGAGATGGCTACACCTTC. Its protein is CSAGDGYTF.

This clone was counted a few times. CDR3 DNA sequence: TGTGCCAGCAGCTGGGACACCAGCAATCAGCCCCAGCATTTT. It yields the protein CASSWDTSNQPQHF. This chain connects TRBV7-2 to TRBJ1-5; D might be TRBD1 (6 bases). The germline V gene has CDR1 SGHTA and CDR2 FQGNSA. V lost 4 bases to trimming and J lost 1 base, with 8 bases between them. This CDR3 region has 14 residues.

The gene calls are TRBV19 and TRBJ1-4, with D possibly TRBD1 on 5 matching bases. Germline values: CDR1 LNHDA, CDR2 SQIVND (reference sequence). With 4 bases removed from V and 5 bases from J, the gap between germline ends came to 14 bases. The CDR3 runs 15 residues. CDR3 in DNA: TGTGCCAGTAGTACCCGCGACAGTGAGAATGAAAAACTGTTTTTT. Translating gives CASSTRDSENEKLFF.

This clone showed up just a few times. The CDR3 DNA follows: TGTGCCAGCAGCGAGACCTCCGGGACTAGCGGCTACAATGAGCAGTTCTTC. Protein product: CASSETSGTSGYNEQFF. The chain carries TRBV9 and TRBJ2-1; 11 bases map to TRBD2. Germline CDR1 is SGDLS and CDR2 is YYNGEE. The CDR3 runs 17 residues. After removal of 3 bases from V and 3 bases from J, the junction contained 8 bases not matched to a gene.

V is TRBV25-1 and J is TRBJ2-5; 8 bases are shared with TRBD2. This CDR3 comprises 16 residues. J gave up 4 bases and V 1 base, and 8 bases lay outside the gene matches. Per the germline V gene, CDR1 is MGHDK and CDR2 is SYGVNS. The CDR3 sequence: CASSEFSSGPGETQYF. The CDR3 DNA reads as TGTGCCAGCAGTGAATTTTCTAGCGGGCCAGGAGAGACCCAGTACTTC.

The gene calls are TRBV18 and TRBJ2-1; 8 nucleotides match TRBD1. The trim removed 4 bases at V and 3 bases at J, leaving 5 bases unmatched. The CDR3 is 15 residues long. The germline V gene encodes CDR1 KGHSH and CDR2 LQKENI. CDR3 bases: TGTGCCAGCTCACAACAGGGGGTCGGCTACAATGAGCAGTTCTTC. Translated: CASSQQGVGYNEQFF.

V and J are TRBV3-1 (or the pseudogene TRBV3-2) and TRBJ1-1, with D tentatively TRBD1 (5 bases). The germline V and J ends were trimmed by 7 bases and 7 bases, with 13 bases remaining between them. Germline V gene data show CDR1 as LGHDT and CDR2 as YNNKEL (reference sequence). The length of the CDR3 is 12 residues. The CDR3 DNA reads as TGTGCCAGCACCTCAAGGAGGGGTGAAGCTTTCTTT. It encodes CASTSRRGEAFF.

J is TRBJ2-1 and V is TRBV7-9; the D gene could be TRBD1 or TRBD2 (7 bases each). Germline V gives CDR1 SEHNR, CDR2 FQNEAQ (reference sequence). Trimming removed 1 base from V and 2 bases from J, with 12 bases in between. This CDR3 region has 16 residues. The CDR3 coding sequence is TGTGCCAGCAGCTTAGGGGAGGGGGCGGCCTACAATGAGCAGTTCTTC. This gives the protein CASSLGEGAAYNEQFF. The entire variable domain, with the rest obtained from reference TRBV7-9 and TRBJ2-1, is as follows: DTGVSQNPRHKITKRGQNVTFRCDPISEHNRLYWYRQTLGQGPEFLTYFQNEAQLEKSRLLSDRFSAERPKGSFSTLEIQRTEQGDSAMYLCASSLGEGAAYNEQFFGPGTRLTVL.